Listed below are T cell receptor beta chains from one sample, sequenced in a study of Ad26.COV2.S vaccination and SARS-CoV-2 variants. The assay was immunoSEQ multiplex PCR, and TCRdb's table has in-frame clones only and misses some. In the table there are around 270,000 clones, roughly 85% of which are singletons. This material consisted of peripheral blood, taken in a trial of Ad26.COV2.S vaccine versus placebo. The origin of the receptors is a person between 18 and 60 years old who received the Ad26.COV2.S COVID-19 vaccine or a placebo. The CDR3 runs from the conserved cysteine through the conserved F or W. A D gene is named only where the DNA matches it firmly. Clone size is stated in some rows and not others, as once, few, many or a class when expanded.

v_gene	abundance	d_gene	j_gene	CDR3nt	CDR3aa
TRBV21-1	-	-	TRBJ1-1	TGTGCCAGCAGCTTAGACAGGGGAGGGTACACTGAAGCTTTCTTT	CASSLDRGGYTEAFF
TRBV25-1	-	-	TRBJ1-2	TGTGCCAGCAGTGAAAGGTGGCTTAACTATGGCTACACCTTC	CASSERWLNYGYTF
TRBV18	-	-	TRBJ1-5	TGTGCCAGTCGGGGATCAAGCAATCAGCCCCAGCATTTT	CASRGSSNQPQHF
TRBV12-3/TRBV12-4	-	-	TRBJ2-7	TGTGCCAGCAGTTTGGCGGGCGAGCAGTACTTC	CASSLAGEQYF
TRBV7-2	-	TRBD2	TRBJ2-3	TGTGCCAGCAGGTTAGCGGGAGGGGCAGATACGCAGTATTTT	CASRLAGGADTQYF
TRBV30	-	-	TRBJ2-2	TGTGCCTGGAGTCGAGCGGGCATCACCGGGGAGCTGTTTTTT	CAWSRAGITGELFF
TRBV11-2	once	-	TRBJ1-2	TGTGCCAGCAGCTTCCGACAGTATGGCTACACCTTC	CASSFRQYGYTF
TRBV27	-	-	TRBJ1-1	TGTGCCAGCAGTTTACAGGGTCGGGTGAACACTGAAGCTTTCTTT	CASSLQGRVNTEAFF
TRBV6-2/TRBV6-3	-	TRBD2	TRBJ2-5	TGTGCCAGCAGTTTAGCGGGAGGACCATTGACCCAGTACTTC	CASSLAGGPLTQYF
TRBV30	-	-	TRBJ1-2	TGTGCCTGGAGCTTTACCCGGACGGCTTACTATGTATCTGGCTACACCTTC	CAWSFTRTAYYVSGYTF
TRBV9	-	TRBD2	TRBJ2-1	TGTGCCAGCAGCTCGACTAGCGGGGGGTACAATGAGCAGTTCTTC	CASSSTSGGYNEQFF
TRBV30	-	-	TRBJ2-4	TGTGCCTGGGACCAGGGGGCCAAAAACATTCAGTACTTC	CAWDQGAKNIQYF
TRBV9	-	TRBD1	TRBJ2-1	TGTGCCAGCAGCGGGGGGACAGGGCTGGCGGATGAGCAGTTCTTC	CASSGGTGLADEQFF
TRBV6-4	-	TRBD2	TRBJ2-5	TGTGCCAGCAGTCCCCTAGCGGGCATCCAAGAGACCCAGTACTTC	CASSPLAGIQETQYF
TRBV15	-	-	TRBJ2-2	TGTGCCACCAGCAGACCGTCGACAGGACACGGGGAGCTGTTTTTT	CATSRPSTGHGELFF
TRBV4-2	once	-	TRBJ1-2	TGTGCCAGCAGCCAAGACTCGGGGGGCGGTGGCTACACCTTC	CASSQDSGGGGYTF
TRBV5-1	-	TRBD2	TRBJ2-7	TGCGCCAGTGGGGAGGGGCAGCCAACCTACGAGCAGTACTTC	CASGEGQPTYEQYF
TRBV25-1	-	-	TRBJ1-1	TGTGCCAGCAGTGATAAGGGTACTGAAGCTTTCTTT	CASSDKGTEAFF
TRBV29-1	-	TRBD1	TRBJ1-6	TGCAGCGTTCGACAGGGTACCGAGTCACCCCTCCACTTT	CSVRQGTESPLHF
TRBV13	-	-	TRBJ1-5	TGTGCCAGCAGCTCAGGGTACCAGCCCCAGCATTTT	CASSSGYQPQHF
TRBV5-5	-	-	TRBJ1-4	TGTGCCAGCAGCTTCCTTCAGGGTTCCATTAAACTGTTTTTT	CASSFLQGSIKLFF
TRBV11-2	-	-	TRBJ2-1	TGTGCCAGCAGCTCTCCACTCTACAATGAGCAGTTCTTC	CASSSPLYNEQFF
TRBV12-5	few	-	TRBJ1-5	TGTGCTAGCCCCGGACCGCCCCAGCATTTT	CASPGPPQHF
TRBV10-3	-	-	TRBJ1-1	TGTGCCATCAGCGCAGCAGGGAGGACTGAAGCTTTCTTT	CAISAAGRTEAFF
TRBV5-6	few	TRBD2	TRBJ2-7	TGTGCCAGCAGCTTGGTAGCGGGGCGAACCTACGAGCAGTACTTC	CASSLVAGRTYEQYF
TRBV7-2	-	-	TRBJ1-2	TGTGCCAGCATCGCTGGGGGACCTAACTATGGCTACACCTTC	CASIAGGPNYGYTF
TRBV19	once	TRBD1	TRBJ2-2	TGTGCCAGTAGGAGACAGGGCCTGAACACCGGGGAGCTGTTTTTT	CASRRQGLNTGELFF
TRBV5-4	-	TRBD2	TRBJ2-2	TGTGCCAGCGGAGCGGGGGGATATGACGGGGAGCTGTTTTTT	CASGAGGYDGELFF
TRBV6-1	-	-	TRBJ1-5	TGTGCCAGCAGTGAGAGGCTACAGCCCCAGCATTTT	CASSERLQPQHF
TRBV5-6	-	-	TRBJ2-5	TGTGCCAGCAGCCCCACCTTGCTCCAAGAGACCCAGTACTTC	CASSPTLLQETQYF
TRBV19	few	-	TRBJ1-1	TGTGCCAGTAGTATGAGTATGAACACTGAAGCTTTCTTT	CASSMSMNTEAFF
TRBV30	-	-	TRBJ1-1	TGTGCCTGGAGTGTACAGGAAGTTTCTGAAGCTTTCTTT	CAWSVQEVSEAFF
TRBV14	-	-	TRBJ1-1	TGTGCCAGCAGCCTTATAGGACGGGGTCCTTTTGAAGCTTTCTTT	CASSLIGRGPFEAFF
TRBV4-3	-	TRBD1	TRBJ1-2	TGCGCCAGCAGCCAAGGTCCTGGGACAGGATCTTCGGGGGGCTACACCTTC	CASSQGPGTGSSGGYTF
TRBV10-3	-	-	TRBJ2-7	TGTGCCATCAGCGCGGTCTCTACGGGCGAGCAGTACTTC	CAISAVSTGEQYF
TRBV18	-	-	TRBJ1-1	TGTGCCAGCTCACCCCGGGGAGGAAACACTGAAGCTTTCTTT	CASSPRGGNTEAFF
TRBV3-1/TRBV3-2	-	TRBD2	TRBJ2-2	TGTGCCAGCAGGGTAGCGGGAGCTGGCGGGGAGCTGTTTTTT	CASRVAGAGGELFF
TRBV5-1	-	-	TRBJ2-5	TGCGCCAGCAGCTTGGGGGAAGAGACCCAGTACTTC	CASSLGEETQYF
TRBV4-3	-	-	TRBJ1-2	TGCGCCAGCAGCCAAGAACAAGGGGTCTATGGCTACACCTTC	CASSQEQGVYGYTF
TRBV11-1	-	TRBD2	TRBJ2-5	TGTGCCAGCAGCATGCGGGGGGGTCGCCAAGAGACCCAGTACTTC	CASSMRGGRQETQYF
TRBV6-5	-	-	TRBJ2-7	TGTGCCAGCAGTTACTCTGGTGGGGAAAGGGCCTACGAGCAGTACTTC	CASSYSGGERAYEQYF
TRBV5-1	-	-	TRBJ2-3	TGCGCCAGCAGCCCGCAACAGGGCTTCCCAGATACGCAGTATTTT	CASSPQQGFPDTQYF
TRBV19	-	-	TRBJ2-6	TGTGCCAGTAGTATCCGAGCGAACTCTGGGGCCAACGTCCTGACTTTC	CASSIRANSGANVLTF
TRBV5-1	-	-	TRBJ2-5	TGCGCCAGTTCACCCCAAACTCAAGAGACCCAGTACTTC	CASSPQTQETQYF
TRBV7-3	-	TRBD2	TRBJ2-1	TGTGCCAGCAGCCCCTGGCGGAGTCTAGCGGGAGGGCCGTTCGATGAGCAGTTCTTC	CASSPWRSLAGGPFDEQFF
TRBV18	-	-	TRBJ2-3	TGTGCCAGCTCACAGACCGCTAGCACAGATACGCAGTATTTT	CASSQTASTDTQYF